This T cell receptor (beta chain) came from a study of PD-1 blockade in classical Hodgkin lymphoma. The V gene's germline CDR1 is LNHDA and CDR2 SQIVND (reference sequence). The CDR3 sequence is 12 residues long. The trim removed 7 bases at V and 9 bases at J, leaving 5 bases unmatched. Using immunoSEQ multiplex PCR, the repertoire was profiled, and TCRdb retains in-frame clones only, with some absent. This repertoire shows about 22,000 clones, around three quarters found once; its top ten account for over 0.95%. The time point was: cycle 4 day 1 (C4D1), after five to seven weeks of nivolumab. Brentuximab vedotin exposure varied among the patients, all of whom had relapsed after autologous stem cell transplantation. CD4+ T cells were purified from thawed PBMCs by magnetic negative selection. Complete response, partial response or progressive disease were the best responses. With respect to this clone: Its specificity is unknown.

Study conclusions and caveats: Newly diagnosed patients had diversity similar to the baseline diversity of complete responders.

Sequenced material: CD4+ T cells from blood, taken before the fourth cycle of nivolumab. The sequence came from a human donor with classical Hodgkin lymphoma. The V call is TRBV19, the J call TRBJ2-1, with 8 positions matching TRBD2. The CDR3 region has the DNA TGTGCCAGTAATTTCCTAGCGGGTGAGCAGTTCTTC. It codes for CASNFLAGEQFF.